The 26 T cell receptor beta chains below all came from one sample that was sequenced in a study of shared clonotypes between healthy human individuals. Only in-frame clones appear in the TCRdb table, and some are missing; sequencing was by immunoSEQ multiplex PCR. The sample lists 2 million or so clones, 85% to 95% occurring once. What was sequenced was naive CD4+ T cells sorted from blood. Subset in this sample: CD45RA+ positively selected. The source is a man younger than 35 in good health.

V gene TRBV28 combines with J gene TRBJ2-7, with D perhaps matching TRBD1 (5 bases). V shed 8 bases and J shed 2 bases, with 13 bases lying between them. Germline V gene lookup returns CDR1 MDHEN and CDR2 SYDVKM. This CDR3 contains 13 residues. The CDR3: CASPRQSTYEQYF. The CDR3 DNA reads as TGTGCCAGCCCCCGACAGAGCACCTACGAGCAGTACTTC.

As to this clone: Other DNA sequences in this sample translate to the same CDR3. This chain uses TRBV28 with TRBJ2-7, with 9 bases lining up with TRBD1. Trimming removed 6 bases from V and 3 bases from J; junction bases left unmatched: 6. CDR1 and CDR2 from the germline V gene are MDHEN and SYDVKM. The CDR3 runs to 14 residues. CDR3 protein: CASSSGQGIYEQYF. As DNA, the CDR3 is TGTGCCAGCAGCTCGGGACAGGGAATCTACGAGCAGTACTTC.

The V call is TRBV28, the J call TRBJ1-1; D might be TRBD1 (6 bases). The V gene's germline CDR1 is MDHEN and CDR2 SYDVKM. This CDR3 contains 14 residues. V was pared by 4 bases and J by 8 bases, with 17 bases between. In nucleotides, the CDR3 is TGTGCCAGCAGTTACCGCCCGAACAGGGCGGAAGCTTTCTTT. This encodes CASSYRPNRAEAFF.

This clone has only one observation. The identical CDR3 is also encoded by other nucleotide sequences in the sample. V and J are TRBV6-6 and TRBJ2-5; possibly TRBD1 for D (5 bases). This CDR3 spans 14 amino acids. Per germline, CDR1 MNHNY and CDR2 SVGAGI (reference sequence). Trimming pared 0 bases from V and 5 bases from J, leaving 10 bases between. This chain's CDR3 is CASSYSSGKETQYF. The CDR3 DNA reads TGTGCCAGCAGTTACTCCTCAGGGAAGGAGACCCAGTACTTC.

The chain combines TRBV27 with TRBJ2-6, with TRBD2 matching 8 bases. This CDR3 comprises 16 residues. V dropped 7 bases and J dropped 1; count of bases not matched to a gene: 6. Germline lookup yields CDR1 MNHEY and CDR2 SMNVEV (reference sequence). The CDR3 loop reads CASTPGGRSGANVLTF. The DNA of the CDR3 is TGTGCCAGCACTCCGGGAGGGAGGTCTGGGGCCAACGTCCTGACTTTC.

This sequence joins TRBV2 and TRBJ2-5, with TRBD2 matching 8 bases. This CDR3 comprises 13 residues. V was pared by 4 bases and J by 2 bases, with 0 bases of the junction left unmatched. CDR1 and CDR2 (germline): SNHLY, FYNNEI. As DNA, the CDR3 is TGTGCCAGCAGTGGACTAGCGCAAGAGACCCAGTACTTC. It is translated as CASSGLAQETQYF.

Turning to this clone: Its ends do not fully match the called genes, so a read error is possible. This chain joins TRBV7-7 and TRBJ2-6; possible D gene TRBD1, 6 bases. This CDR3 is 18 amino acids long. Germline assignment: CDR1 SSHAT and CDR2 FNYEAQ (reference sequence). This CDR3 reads CASSAGLGDNSGANVLTF. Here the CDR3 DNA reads TGTGCTAGCAGCGCAGGTCTTGGGGACAACTCTGGGGCCAACGTCCTGACTTTC. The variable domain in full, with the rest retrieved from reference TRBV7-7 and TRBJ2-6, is GAGVSQSPRYKVTKRGQDVTLRCDPISSHATLYWYQQALGQGPEFLTYFNYEAQPDKSGLPSDRFSAERPEGSISTLTIQRTEQRDSAMYRCASSAGLGDNSGANVLTFGAGSRLTVL.

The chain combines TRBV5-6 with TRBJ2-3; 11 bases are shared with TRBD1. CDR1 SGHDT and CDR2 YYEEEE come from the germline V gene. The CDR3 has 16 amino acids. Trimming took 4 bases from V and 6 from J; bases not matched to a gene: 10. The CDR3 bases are TGTGCCAGCAGCCCAAGGACAGGGGGCCGGGGGGATACGCAGTATTTT. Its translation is CASSPRTGGRGDTQYF.

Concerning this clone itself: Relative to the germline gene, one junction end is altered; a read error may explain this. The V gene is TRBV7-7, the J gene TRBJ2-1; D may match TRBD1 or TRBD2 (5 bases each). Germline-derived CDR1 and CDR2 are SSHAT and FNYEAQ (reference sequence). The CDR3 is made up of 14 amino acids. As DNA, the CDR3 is TGTGCTAGCAGCTTAGCGACAGATTCTCATTTGAAGTTCTTC. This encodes CASSLATDSHLKFF.

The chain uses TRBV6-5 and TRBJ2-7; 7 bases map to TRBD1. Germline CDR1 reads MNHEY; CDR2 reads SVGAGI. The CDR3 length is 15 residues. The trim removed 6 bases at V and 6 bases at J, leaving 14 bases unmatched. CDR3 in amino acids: CASRRSGTERGEQYF. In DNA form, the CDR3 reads TGTGCCAGCAGACGATCCGGGACAGAGAGGGGCGAGCAGTACTTC.

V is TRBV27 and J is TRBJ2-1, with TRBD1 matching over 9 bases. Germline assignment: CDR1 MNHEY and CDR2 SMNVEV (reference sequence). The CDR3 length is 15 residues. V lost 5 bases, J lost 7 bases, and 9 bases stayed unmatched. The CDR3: CASSPTGGGRNEQFF. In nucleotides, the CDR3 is TGTGCCAGCAGTCCCACAGGGGGCGGTCGGAATGAGCAGTTCTTC.

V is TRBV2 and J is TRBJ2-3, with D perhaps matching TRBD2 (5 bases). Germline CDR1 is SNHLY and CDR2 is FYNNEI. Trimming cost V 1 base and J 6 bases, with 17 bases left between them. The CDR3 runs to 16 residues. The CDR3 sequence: CASSEVRASRLDTQYF. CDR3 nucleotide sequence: TGTGCCAGCAGTGAAGTAAGGGCTAGCCGCCTGGATACGCAGTATTTT.

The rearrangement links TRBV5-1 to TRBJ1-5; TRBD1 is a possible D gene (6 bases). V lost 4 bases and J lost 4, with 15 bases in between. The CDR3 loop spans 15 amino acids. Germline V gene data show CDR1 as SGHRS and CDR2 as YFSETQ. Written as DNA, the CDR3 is TGCGCCAGCAGCCAAACGGGACACGGGAATCAGCCCCAGCATTTT. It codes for CASSQTGHGNQPQHF.

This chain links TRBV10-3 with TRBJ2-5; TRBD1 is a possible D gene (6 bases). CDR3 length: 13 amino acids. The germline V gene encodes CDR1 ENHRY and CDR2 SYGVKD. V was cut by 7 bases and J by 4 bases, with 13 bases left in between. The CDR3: CAIKGGVGETQYF. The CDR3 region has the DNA TGTGCCATCAAAGGGGGAGTCGGAGAGACCCAGTACTTC.

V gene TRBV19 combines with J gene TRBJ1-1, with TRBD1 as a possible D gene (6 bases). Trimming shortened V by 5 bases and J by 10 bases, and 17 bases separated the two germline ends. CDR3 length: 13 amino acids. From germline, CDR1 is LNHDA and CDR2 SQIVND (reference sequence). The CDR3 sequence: CASSSTDRLGAFF. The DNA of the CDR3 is TGTGCCAGTAGTTCAACGGACAGACTTGGAGCTTTCTTT.

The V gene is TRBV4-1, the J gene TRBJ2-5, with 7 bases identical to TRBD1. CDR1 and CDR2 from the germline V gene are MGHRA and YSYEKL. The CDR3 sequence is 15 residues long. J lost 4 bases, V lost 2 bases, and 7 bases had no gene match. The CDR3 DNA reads TGCGCCAGCAGCCAACCTGACAGGGACGGAGAGACCCAGTACTTC. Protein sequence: CASSQPDRDGETQYF.

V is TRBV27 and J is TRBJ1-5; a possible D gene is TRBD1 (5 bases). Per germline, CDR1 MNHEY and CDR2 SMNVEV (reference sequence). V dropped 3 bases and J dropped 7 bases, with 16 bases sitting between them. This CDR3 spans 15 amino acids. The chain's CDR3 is CASSFSPDKGQPQHF. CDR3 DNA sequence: TGTGCCAGCAGTTTTTCCCCGGACAAGGGACAGCCCCAGCATTTT.

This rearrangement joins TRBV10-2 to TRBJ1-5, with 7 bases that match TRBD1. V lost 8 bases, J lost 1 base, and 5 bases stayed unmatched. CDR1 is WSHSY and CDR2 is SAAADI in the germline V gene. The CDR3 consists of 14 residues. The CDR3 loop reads CASGTQGSNQPQHF. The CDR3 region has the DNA TGCGCCAGCGGGACACAGGGGAGCAATCAGCCCCAGCATTTT.

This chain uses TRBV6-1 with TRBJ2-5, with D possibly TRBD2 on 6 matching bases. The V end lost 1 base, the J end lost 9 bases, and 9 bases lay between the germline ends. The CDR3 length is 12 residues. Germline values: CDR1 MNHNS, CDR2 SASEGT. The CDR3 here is CASSEGWGAQYF. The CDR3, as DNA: TGTGCCAGCAGTGAAGGGTGGGGGGCCCAGTACTTC.

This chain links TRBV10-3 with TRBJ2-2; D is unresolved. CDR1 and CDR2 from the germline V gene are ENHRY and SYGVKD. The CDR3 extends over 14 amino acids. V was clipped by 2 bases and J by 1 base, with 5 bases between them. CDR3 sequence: CAISEIWNTGELFF. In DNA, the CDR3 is TGTGCCATCAGTGAGATATGGAACACCGGGGAGCTGTTTTTT.

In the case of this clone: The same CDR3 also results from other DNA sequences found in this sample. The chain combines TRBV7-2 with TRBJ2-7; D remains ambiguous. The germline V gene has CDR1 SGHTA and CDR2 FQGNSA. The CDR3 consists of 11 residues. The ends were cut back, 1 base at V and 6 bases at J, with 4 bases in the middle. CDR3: CASSLGLEQYF. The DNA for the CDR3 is TGTGCCAGCAGCTTAGGTCTCGAGCAGTACTTC.

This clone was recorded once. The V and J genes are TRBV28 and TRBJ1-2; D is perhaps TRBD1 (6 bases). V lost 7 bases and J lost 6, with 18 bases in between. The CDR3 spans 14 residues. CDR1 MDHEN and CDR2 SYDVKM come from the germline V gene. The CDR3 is CASTTRTDMDGYTF. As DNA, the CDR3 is TGTGCCAGCACCACCAGGACAGATATGGATGGCTACACCTTC.

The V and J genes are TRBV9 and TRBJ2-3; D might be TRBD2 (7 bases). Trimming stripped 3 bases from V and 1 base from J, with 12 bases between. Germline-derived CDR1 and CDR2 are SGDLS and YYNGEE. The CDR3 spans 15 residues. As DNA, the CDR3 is TGTGCCAGCAGCGCCGGAGGGGGGGGCACAGATACGCAGTATTTT. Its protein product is CASSAGGGGTDTQYF.

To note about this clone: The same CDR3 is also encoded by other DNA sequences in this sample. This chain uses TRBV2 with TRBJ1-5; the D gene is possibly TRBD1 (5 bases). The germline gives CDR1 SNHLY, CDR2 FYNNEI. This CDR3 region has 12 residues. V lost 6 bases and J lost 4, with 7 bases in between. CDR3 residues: CASSRENQPQHF. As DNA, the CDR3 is TGTGCCAGCAGCAGGGAAAATCAGCCCCAGCATTTT.

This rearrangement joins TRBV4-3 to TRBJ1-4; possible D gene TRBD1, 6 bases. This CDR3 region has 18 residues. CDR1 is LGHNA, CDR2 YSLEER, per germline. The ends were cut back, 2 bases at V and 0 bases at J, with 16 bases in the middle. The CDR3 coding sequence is TGCGCCAGCAGCCAACAAGGACAGTCCGTAGCAACTAATGAAAAACTGTTTTTT. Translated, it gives CASSQQGQSVATNEKLFF.

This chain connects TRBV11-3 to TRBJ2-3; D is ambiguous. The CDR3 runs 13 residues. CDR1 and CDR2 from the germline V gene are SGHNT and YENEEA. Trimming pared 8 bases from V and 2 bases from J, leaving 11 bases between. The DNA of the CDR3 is TGTGCCAGCCAGCACTCTAACACAGATACGCAGTATTTT. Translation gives CASQHSNTDTQYF.